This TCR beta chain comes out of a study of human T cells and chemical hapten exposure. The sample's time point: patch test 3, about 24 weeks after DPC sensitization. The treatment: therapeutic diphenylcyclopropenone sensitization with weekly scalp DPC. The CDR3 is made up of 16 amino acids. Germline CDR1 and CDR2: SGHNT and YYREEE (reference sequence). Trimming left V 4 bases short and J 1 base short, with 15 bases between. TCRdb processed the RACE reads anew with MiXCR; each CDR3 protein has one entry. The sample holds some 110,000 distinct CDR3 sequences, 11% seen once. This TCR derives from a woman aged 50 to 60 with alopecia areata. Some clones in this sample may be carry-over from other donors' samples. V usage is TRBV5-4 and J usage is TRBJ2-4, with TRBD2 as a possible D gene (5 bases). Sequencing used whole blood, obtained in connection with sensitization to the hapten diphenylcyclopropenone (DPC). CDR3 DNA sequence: TGTGCCAGCAGCGAGGCTCCATCGGGGGCCAAAAACATTCAGTACTTC. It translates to CASSEAPSGAKNIQYF.